The clone carrying this T cell receptor (beta chain) occurred many times. Its antigen is undetermined. These data originate in a study of T cells in Graves' hyperthyroidism and ophthalmopathy. Broader study findings: Blood samples included most of the expanded thyroid clonotypes exceeding 0.001.

Template material for amplifying TCR beta CDR3 regions consisted of RNA transcripts. An initial round of RT-PCR targeting the TCR CDR3 relied on the HTBI primer set. TCRdb analysed the multiplex PCR reads with MiXCR anew, one entry per CDR3 protein. Of 620,000 or so distinct CDR3 sequences listed, around 13% were seen once; the top ten hold approximately 12%. The CDR3 has 14 residues. The ends lost 0 bases at V and 3 bases at J; junction bases unmatched: 1. The germline V gene encodes CDR1 MNHNS and CDR2 SASEGT. Sequencing was carried out using blood. The source is a woman in her forties or fifties with Graves' ophthalmopathy. The chain carries TRBV6-1 and TRBJ2-7; 8 nucleotides agree with TRBD1. Here the CDR3 DNA reads TGTGCCAGCAGTGAAGCACAGGGGGTCTACGAGCAGTACTTC. Encoded protein: CASSEAQGVYEQYF.